These T cell receptor beta chains were read from a single sample in a study of Ad26.COV2.S vaccination and SARS-CoV-2 variants. Sequenced by immunoSEQ multiplex PCR; TCRdb stores in-frame clones only, minus some. The data hold about 480,000 clones, with around 90% observed a single time. The starting material was peripheral blood, obtained in a trial of Ad26.COV2.S vaccine versus placebo. The receptors stem from a person between 18 and 60 years old who received the Ad26.COV2.S COVID-19 vaccine or a placebo. Each CDR3 is given with its conserved first and last residue. A D gene is named only where the DNA matches it firmly. Clone size appears in some rows only: once, few, many, or a class for an expanded clone.

d_call: TRBD2
v_call: TRBV3-1/TRBV3-2
clone_size: NA
j_call: TRBJ2-2
cdr3_nt: TGTGCCAGCAGCCCGAAAGTCTCGAGCGGGGGCACCGGGGAGCTGTTTTTT
cdr3_aa: CASSPKVSSGGTGELFF

d_call: NA
v_call: TRBV5-6
clone_size: NA
j_call: TRBJ2-5
cdr3_nt: TGTGCCAGCAGCTTGGCAGGGGCCGGCACGGAGACCCAGTACTTC
cdr3_aa: CASSLAGAGTETQYF

d_call: NA
v_call: TRBV30
clone_size: NA
j_call: TRBJ1-3
cdr3_nt: TGTGCCTGGACCGTCGGGGGAAACACCATATATTTT
cdr3_aa: CAWTVGGNTIYF

d_call: NA
v_call: TRBV24-1
clone_size: NA
j_call: TRBJ2-7
cdr3_nt: TGTGCCACCAGTGACCCCAAACGGTCACTTTACGAGCAGTACTTC
cdr3_aa: CATSDPKRSLYEQYF

d_call: NA
v_call: TRBV3-1/TRBV3-2
clone_size: NA
j_call: TRBJ2-7
cdr3_nt: TGTGCCAGCAGCCTCTCCGGGTCTTACTACGAGCAGTACTTC
cdr3_aa: CASSLSGSYYEQYF

d_call: NA
v_call: TRBV10-3
clone_size: few
j_call: TRBJ1-1
cdr3_nt: TGTGCCATCAGTGAGTCGGTCAGGAGGGAGACTGAAGCTTTCTTT
cdr3_aa: CAISESVRRETEAFF

d_call: NA
v_call: TRBV2
clone_size: NA
j_call: TRBJ2-7
cdr3_nt: TGTGCCAGCAGTGACGGTTACAGGAGCTACGAGCAGTACTTC
cdr3_aa: CASSDGYRSYEQYF

d_call: NA
v_call: TRBV2
clone_size: NA
j_call: TRBJ1-5
cdr3_nt: TGTGCCAGCAGTGGGCTCGCAGGGGTGGTGAGTCAGCCCCAGCATTTT
cdr3_aa: CASSGLAGVVSQPQHF

d_call: NA
v_call: TRBV19
clone_size: once
j_call: TRBJ1-4
cdr3_nt: TGTGCCAGTAGCAGGGCCCTGGCAGTCGATCCCTTTTTTCCCTTTGCAACTAATGAAAAACTGTTTTTT
cdr3_aa: CASSRALAVDPFFPFATNEKLFF

d_call: NA
v_call: TRBV9
clone_size: NA
j_call: TRBJ2-7
cdr3_nt: TGTGCCAGCAGCGGGCAGACTAGCTCCTACGAGCAGTACTTC
cdr3_aa: CASSGQTSSYEQYF

d_call: TRBD1
v_call: TRBV6-4
clone_size: NA
j_call: TRBJ1-5
cdr3_nt: TGTGCCAGCAGCTGGGACAGCCAGTCTCCCCAGCATTTT
cdr3_aa: CASSWDSQSPQHF

d_call: TRBD2
v_call: TRBV4-2
clone_size: NA
j_call: TRBJ2-2
cdr3_nt: TGTGCCAGCAGCCAAGATCTCCAGGGACTAGTTTCCACCGGGGAGCTGTTTTTT
cdr3_aa: CASSQDLQGLVSTGELFF

d_call: TRBD1
v_call: TRBV19
clone_size: once
j_call: TRBJ2-2
cdr3_nt: TGTGCCACGAACCGGGACAGGAATCCCGGGGAGCTGTTTTTT
cdr3_aa: CATNRDRNPGELFF

d_call: TRBD1
v_call: TRBV6-5
clone_size: once
j_call: TRBJ1-6
cdr3_nt: TGTGCCAGCAGTTACTTGGGACAGGATAATTCACCCCTCCACTTT
cdr3_aa: CASSYLGQDNSPLHF

d_call: NA
v_call: TRBV12-3/TRBV12-4
clone_size: NA
j_call: TRBJ1-5
cdr3_nt: TGTGCCAGCAGTTGGGCGGGGGAGCCCCAGCATTTT
cdr3_aa: CASSWAGEPQHF

d_call: TRBD2
v_call: TRBV7-9
clone_size: NA
j_call: TRBJ2-7
cdr3_nt: TGTGCCAGCAGGCCCTACGAGCGGGGGACCTACGAGCAGTACTTC
cdr3_aa: CASRPYERGTYEQYF

d_call: NA
v_call: TRBV19
clone_size: NA
j_call: TRBJ2-5
cdr3_nt: TGTGCCAGTAGCCAGGCTAGGGCCGGGGGGACCCAGTACTTC
cdr3_aa: CASSQARAGGTQYF

d_call: TRBD1
v_call: TRBV5-6
clone_size: NA
j_call: TRBJ1-4
cdr3_nt: TGTGCCAGCAGCTGGGACAGGGGTTTGGATGAAAAACTGTTTTTT
cdr3_aa: CASSWDRGLDEKLFF

d_call: TRBD1
v_call: TRBV28
clone_size: NA
j_call: TRBJ2-1
cdr3_nt: TGTGCCAGCCGGAAGGTTAGGGGACAGGGTTACAATGAGCAGTTCTTC
cdr3_aa: CASRKVRGQGYNEQFF

d_call: NA
v_call: TRBV6-2/TRBV6-3
clone_size: NA
j_call: TRBJ2-7
cdr3_nt: TGTGCCAGCAGCCGCGCAGGGGCCTACGAGCAGTACTTC
cdr3_aa: CASSRAGAYEQYF

d_call: TRBD2
v_call: TRBV25-1
clone_size: NA
j_call: TRBJ2-1
cdr3_nt: TGTGCCAGCACCCCGGGAGGCAATGAGCAGTTCTTC
cdr3_aa: CASTPGGNEQFF

d_call: NA
v_call: TRBV4-2
clone_size: once
j_call: TRBJ2-1
cdr3_nt: TGTGCCAGCAGCCAAGAAGGGCCCAGCAATGAGCAGTTCTTC
cdr3_aa: CASSQEGPSNEQFF

d_call: NA
v_call: TRBV28
clone_size: NA
j_call: TRBJ1-2
cdr3_nt: TGTGCCAGCAGTTCGATCGGGGGGGCCAACTATGGCTACACCTTC
cdr3_aa: CASSSIGGANYGYTF

d_call: NA
v_call: TRBV4-2
clone_size: NA
j_call: TRBJ2-6
cdr3_nt: TGTGCCAGCAGCCAAGATACGAGTCTCTCTGGGGCCAACGTCCTGACTTTC
cdr3_aa: CASSQDTSLSGANVLTF

d_call: NA
v_call: TRBV11-2
clone_size: few
j_call: TRBJ2-2
cdr3_nt: TGTGCCAGCAGCTCGGGGCGGGGGGAGCTGTTTTTT
cdr3_aa: CASSSGRGELFF

d_call: TRBD1
v_call: TRBV2
clone_size: NA
j_call: TRBJ2-2
cdr3_nt: TGTGCCAGCAGTGATGGGAGACAGGGGGGACAGGAGCTGTTTTTT
cdr3_aa: CASSDGRQGGQELFF

d_call: NA
v_call: TRBV2
clone_size: NA
j_call: TRBJ2-7
cdr3_nt: TGTGCCAGCAGTGAAGGGGGACGCAACGCCTACGAGCAGTACTTC
cdr3_aa: CASSEGGRNAYEQYF

d_call: TRBD2
v_call: TRBV6-2/TRBV6-3
clone_size: NA
j_call: TRBJ2-7
cdr3_nt: TGTGCCAGCAGTTACGGCGGGAGGGGCAGTTTTTACGAGCAGTACTTC
cdr3_aa: CASSYGGRGSFYEQYF

d_call: NA
v_call: TRBV10-3
clone_size: NA
j_call: TRBJ2-7
cdr3_nt: TGTGCCATCAGTGAGTCGGGGACTGAGTCCTACGAGCAGTACTTC
cdr3_aa: CAISESGTESYEQYF

d_call: NA
v_call: TRBV29-1
clone_size: NA
j_call: TRBJ1-2
cdr3_nt: TGCAGCGTTGAAGATCCTGGACAGCGGTTTCATGGCTACACCTTC
cdr3_aa: CSVEDPGQRFHGYTF

d_call: TRBD1
v_call: TRBV30
clone_size: few
j_call: TRBJ1-2
cdr3_nt: TGTGCCTGGAGCAATCCGGGACAGCCCTACACCTTC
cdr3_aa: CAWSNPGQPYTF

d_call: NA
v_call: TRBV9
clone_size: NA
j_call: TRBJ2-4
cdr3_nt: TGTGCCAGCAGCGCATGGAGTGAGGGGGTAGCCAAAAACATTCAGTACTTC
cdr3_aa: CASSAWSEGVAKNIQYF

d_call: NA
v_call: TRBV19
clone_size: NA
j_call: TRBJ1-2
cdr3_nt: TGTGCCAGTAGTATATACGACCGATCTAACTATGGCTACACCTTC
cdr3_aa: CASSIYDRSNYGYTF

d_call: TRBD1
v_call: TRBV6-5
clone_size: few
j_call: TRBJ2-7
cdr3_nt: TGTGCCAGCAGTTTCAGCCATGGGACAGGGGTCGAGCAGTACTTC
cdr3_aa: CASSFSHGTGVEQYF

d_call: TRBD1
v_call: TRBV7-2
clone_size: NA
j_call: TRBJ2-3
cdr3_nt: TGTGCCAGCAGCTTCTCCGGGACAGTGACAGATACGCAGTATTTT
cdr3_aa: CASSFSGTVTDTQYF

d_call: TRBD1
v_call: TRBV19
clone_size: NA
j_call: TRBJ1-5
cdr3_nt: TGTGCCAGTAGTTCCGGGACAGGGGTTCCCCAGCATTTT
cdr3_aa: CASSSGTGVPQHF